This T cell receptor (beta chain) appears in the sequencing data of a study of blood T cell repertoires in COVID-19. Study-level information: The United States, Italy and Spain provided the acute and convalescent COVID-19 samples. T cells, B-cell-depleted T cells, or PBMCs supplied cDNA or gDNA.

V lost 1 base and J 5 bases, leaving 8 bases between the germline ends. Germline assignment: CDR1 SGHTA and CDR2 FQGNSA. This CDR3 region has 13 residues. Authors' methods: Reference gene primer amplification gave nucleated cell count estimates. Produced via immunoSEQ multiplex PCR; TCRdb's table is partial and in-frame only. V and J calls and clone size are given by that table; D and trimming were obtained from the DNA. This table has roughly 150,000 clones, approximately 87% appearing once. This clonotype originated in a woman aged 70-85 years with acute or convalescent COVID-19. What was sequenced was peripheral blood. The J gene is TRBJ2-5, the V gene TRBV7-2, with D maybe TRBD1 (6 bases). The DNA of the CDR3 is TGTGCCAGCAGCTTAGACAGGGTTGAGACCCAGTACTTC. Its protein is CASSLDRVETQYF.